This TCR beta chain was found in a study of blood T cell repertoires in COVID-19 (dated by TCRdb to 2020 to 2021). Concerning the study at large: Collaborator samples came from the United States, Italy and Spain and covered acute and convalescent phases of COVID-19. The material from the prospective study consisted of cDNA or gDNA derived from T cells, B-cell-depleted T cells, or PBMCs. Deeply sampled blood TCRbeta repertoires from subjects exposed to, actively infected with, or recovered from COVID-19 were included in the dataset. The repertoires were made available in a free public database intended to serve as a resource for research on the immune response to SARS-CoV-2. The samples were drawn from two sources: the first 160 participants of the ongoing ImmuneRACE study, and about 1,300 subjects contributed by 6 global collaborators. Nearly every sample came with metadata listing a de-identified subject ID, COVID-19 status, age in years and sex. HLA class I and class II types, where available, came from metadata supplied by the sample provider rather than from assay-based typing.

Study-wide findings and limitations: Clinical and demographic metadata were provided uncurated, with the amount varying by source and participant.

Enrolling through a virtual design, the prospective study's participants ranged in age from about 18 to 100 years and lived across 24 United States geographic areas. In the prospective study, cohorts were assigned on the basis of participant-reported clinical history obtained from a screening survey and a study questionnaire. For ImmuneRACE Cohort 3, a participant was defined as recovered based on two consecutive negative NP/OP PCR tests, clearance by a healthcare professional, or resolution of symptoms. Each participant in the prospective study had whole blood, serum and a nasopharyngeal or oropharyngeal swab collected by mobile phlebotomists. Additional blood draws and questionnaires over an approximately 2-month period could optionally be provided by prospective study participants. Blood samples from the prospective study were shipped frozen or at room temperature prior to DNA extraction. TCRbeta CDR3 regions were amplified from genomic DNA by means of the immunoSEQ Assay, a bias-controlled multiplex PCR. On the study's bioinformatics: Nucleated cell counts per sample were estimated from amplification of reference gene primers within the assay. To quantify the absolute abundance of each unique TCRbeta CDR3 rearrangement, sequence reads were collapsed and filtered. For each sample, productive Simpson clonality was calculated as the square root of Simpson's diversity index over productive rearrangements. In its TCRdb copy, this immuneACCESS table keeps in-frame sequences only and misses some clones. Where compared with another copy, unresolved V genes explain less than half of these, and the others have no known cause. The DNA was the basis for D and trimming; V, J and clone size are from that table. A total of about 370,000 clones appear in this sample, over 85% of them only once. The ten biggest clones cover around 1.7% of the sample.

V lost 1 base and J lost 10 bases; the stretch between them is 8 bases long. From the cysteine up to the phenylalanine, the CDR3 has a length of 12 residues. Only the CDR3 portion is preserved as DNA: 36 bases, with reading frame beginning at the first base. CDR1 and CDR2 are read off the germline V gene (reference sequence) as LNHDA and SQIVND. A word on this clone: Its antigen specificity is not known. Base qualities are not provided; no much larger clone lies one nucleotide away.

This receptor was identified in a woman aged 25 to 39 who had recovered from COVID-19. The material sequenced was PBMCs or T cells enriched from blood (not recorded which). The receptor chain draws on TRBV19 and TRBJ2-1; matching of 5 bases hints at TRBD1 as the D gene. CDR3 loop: CASSIARGEQFF. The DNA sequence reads TGTGCCAGTAGTATAGCTAGGGGCGAGCAGTTCTTC. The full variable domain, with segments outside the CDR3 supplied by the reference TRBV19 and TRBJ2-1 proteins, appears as DGGITQSPKYLFRKEGQNVTLSCEQNLNHDAMYWYRQDPGQGLRLIYYSQIVNDFQKGDIAEGYSVSREKKESFPLTVTSAQKNPTAFYLCASSIARGEQFFGPGTRLTVL.